The 6 T cell receptor beta chains below all came from one sample that was sequenced in a study of blood T cells in healthy people across ages. The second PCR ran about 6 to 12 cycles with a sample-barcoded 5' primer and J-beta primers. TCRdb processed the 5' RACE reads anew with MiXCR; each CDR3 protein has one entry. Of about 640,000 distinct CDR3 sequences listed, roughly 58% are singletons. Source material: blood. Source of these receptors: a man in his fifties or sixties in good health.

The V gene is TRBV5-1, the J gene TRBJ1-4; tentatively, D is TRBD1 (6 bases). This CDR3 contains 17 residues. The V end lost 1 base, the J end lost 1 base, and 14 bases lay between the germline ends. Looked up from germline, CDR1 is SGHRS and CDR2 is YFSETQ. The CDR3 nucleotides read TGCGCCAGCAGCTTGTCCAGGGGCGCTCGAACTAATGAAAAACTGTTTTTT. It is translated as CASSLSRGARTNEKLFF.

CDR3 DNA sequence: TGCAGCGTTTCTGCATTCACAGATACGCAGTATTTT. It encodes CSVSAFTDTQYF. V usage is TRBV29-1 and J usage is TRBJ2-3; D is unclear. V was pared by 5 bases and J by 2 bases, with 8 bases between. CDR1 is SQVTM, CDR2 ANQGSEA, per germline. The CDR3 is 12 residues long.

The V call is TRBV5-8, the J call TRBJ1-3, with D possibly matching TRBD1 (6 bases). Germline V gives CDR1 SGHTS, CDR2 YDEGEE. Trimming pared 0 bases from V and 4 bases from J, leaving 17 bases between. The CDR3 extends over 17 amino acids. DNA for the CDR3: TGTGCCAGCAGCTTGGGAGGAGGGGGAGCCGTCGGAAACACCATATATTTT. This codes for CASSLGGGGAVGNTIYF.

This clonotype appeared once. The junction differs from germline at one of its ends, possibly a read error. The V and J genes are TRBV5-1 and TRBJ1-2; tentatively, D is TRBD1 (5 bases). Germline lookup yields CDR1 SGHRS and CDR2 YFSETQ. This CDR3 contains 13 residues. The CDR3 loop is CASSAGTIYDYTF. In DNA, the CDR3 is TGCGCCAGCAGCGCCGGGACTATCTATGACTACACCTTC.

In its sample, this clonotype was seen a few times. The gene calls are TRBV21-1 and TRBJ2-7; no check of the table's D call, TRBD2, against the DNA was made. TRBV21-1 is reported as a pseudogene. The CDR3 spans 16 residues. The CDR3 loop reads CASSRAAGGMNYEQYF. The CDR3 bases are TGTGCCAGCAGCAGGGCGGCAGGCGGGATGAACTACGAGCAGTACTTC.

The V and J genes are TRBV20-1 and TRBJ2-1, with 8 bases matching TRBD2. Germline assignment: CDR1 DFQATT and CDR2 SNEGSKA (reference sequence). The V gene end was trimmed by 3 bases and the J gene end by 4 bases; junction bases not matched to a gene: 8. This CDR3 contains 15 residues. The CDR3 sequence is CSASVSGGFYNEQFF. The CDR3 nucleotides read TGCAGTGCTAGTGTTTCGGGGGGGTTTTACAATGAGCAGTTCTTC.